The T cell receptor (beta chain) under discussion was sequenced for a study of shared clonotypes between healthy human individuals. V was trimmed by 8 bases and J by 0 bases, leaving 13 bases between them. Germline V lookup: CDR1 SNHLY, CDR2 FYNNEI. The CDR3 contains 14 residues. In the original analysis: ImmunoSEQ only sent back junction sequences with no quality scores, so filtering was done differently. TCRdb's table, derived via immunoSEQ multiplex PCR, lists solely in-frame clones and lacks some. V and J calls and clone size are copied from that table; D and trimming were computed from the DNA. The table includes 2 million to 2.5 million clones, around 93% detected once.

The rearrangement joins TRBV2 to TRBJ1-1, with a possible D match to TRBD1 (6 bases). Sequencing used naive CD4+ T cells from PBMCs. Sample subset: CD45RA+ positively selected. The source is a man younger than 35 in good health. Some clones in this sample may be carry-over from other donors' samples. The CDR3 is CASDRTALNTEAFF. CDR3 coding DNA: TGTGCCAGCGATCGGACAGCGTTGAACACTGAAGCTTTCTTT.